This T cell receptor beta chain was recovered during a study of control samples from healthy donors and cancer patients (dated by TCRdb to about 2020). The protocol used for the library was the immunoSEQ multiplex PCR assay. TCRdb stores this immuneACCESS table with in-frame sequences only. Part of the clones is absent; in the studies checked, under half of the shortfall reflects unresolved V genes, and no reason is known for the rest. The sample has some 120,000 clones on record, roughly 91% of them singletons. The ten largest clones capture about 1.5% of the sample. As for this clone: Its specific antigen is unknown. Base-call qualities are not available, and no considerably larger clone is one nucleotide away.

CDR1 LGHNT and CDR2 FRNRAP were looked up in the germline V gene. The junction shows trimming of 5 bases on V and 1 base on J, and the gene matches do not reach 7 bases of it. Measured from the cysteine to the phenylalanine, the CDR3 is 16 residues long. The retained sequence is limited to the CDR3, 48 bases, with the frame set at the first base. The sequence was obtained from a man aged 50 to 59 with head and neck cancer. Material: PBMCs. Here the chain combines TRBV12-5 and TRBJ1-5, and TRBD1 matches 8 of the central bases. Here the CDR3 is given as CASGPGRGPSNQPQHF. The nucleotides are TGTGCTAGTGGTCCGGGCAGGGGGCCCAGCAATCAGCCCCAGCATTTT.